This T cell receptor (beta chain) was sequenced in a study of blood T cell repertoires in COVID-19. This clone was recorded only once. Profiling relied on immunoSEQ multiplex PCR, and the TCRdb table lists in-frame clones only, not all of them. Altogether tens of thousands of clones are present, approximately 84% being singletons, with the ten largest covering roughly 15%. Germline V gene sequence: CDR1 LNHDA, CDR2 SQIVND (reference sequence). J lost 5 bases, V lost 8 bases, and 9 bases had no gene match. There are 14 residues in the CDR3. This clonotype was obtained from a man in his forties or fifties with active or convalescent COVID-19. The chain links TRBV19 to TRBJ1-1; 9 bases match TRBD1. The sample comprised peripheral blood. The CDR3 nucleotides are TGTGCCAGTTGCCCTAGGGACAGGGTTACTGAAGCTTTCTTT. Translation gives CASCPRDRVTEAFF.